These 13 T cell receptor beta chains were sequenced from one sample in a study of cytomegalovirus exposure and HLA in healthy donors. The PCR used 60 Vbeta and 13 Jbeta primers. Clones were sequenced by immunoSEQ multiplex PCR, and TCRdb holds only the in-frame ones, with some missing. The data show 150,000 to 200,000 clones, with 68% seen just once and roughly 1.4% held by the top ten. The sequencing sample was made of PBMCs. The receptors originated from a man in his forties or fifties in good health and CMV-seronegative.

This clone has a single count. CDR3 sequence reads: CASSYQGDNEQFF. The CDR3 bases are TGCGCCAGCAGCTACCAGGGGGACAATGAGCAGTTCTTC. This chain uses TRBV5-1 with TRBJ2-1, with 7 bases lining up with TRBD1. V dropped 3 bases and J dropped 5; count of bases not matched to a gene: 2. The CDR3 is made up of 13 amino acids. Germline V lookup: CDR1 SGHRS, CDR2 YFSETQ. Variable domain in full (rest from reference TRBV5-1 and TRBJ2-1): KAGVTQTPRYLIKTRGQQVTLSCSPISGHRSVSWYQQTPGQGLQFLFEYFSETQRNKGNFPGRFSGRQFSNSRSEMNVSTLELGDSALYLCASSYQGDNEQFFGPGTRLTVL.

This CDR3 reads CASSLGTGITEAFF. The CDR3 coding sequence is TGTGCCAGCAGTTTAGGGACAGGGATCACTGAAGCTTTCTTT. This chain connects TRBV27 to TRBJ1-1; the match to TRBD1 covers 9 bases. The germline CDR1 and CDR2 sequences are MNHEY and SMNVEV (reference sequence). The CDR3 extends over 14 amino acids. The ends lost 2 bases at V and 4 bases at J; junction bases unmatched: 2.

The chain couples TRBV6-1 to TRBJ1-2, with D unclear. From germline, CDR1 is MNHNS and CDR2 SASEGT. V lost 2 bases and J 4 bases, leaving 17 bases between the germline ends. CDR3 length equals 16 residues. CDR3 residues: CASSEMGKPEGYGYTF. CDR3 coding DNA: TGTGCCAGCAGTGAAATGGGCAAGCCTGAGGGCTATGGCTACACCTTC.

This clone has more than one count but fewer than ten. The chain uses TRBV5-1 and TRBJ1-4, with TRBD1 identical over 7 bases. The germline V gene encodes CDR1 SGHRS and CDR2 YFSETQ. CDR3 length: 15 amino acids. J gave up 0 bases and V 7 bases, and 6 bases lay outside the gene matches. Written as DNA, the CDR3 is TGCGCCAGCCGCATCCAGGGGGCAACTAATGAAAAACTGTTTTTT. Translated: CASRIQGATNEKLFF.

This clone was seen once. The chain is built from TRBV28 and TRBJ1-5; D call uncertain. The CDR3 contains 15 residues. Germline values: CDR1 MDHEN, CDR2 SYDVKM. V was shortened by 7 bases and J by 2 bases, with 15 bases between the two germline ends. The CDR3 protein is CASMPGSKGNQPQHF. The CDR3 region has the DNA TGTGCCAGCATGCCAGGCTCCAAGGGCAATCAGCCCCAGCATTTT.

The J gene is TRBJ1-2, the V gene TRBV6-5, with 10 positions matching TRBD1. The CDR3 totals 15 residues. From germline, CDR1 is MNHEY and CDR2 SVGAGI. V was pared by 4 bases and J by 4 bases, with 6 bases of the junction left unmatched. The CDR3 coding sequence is TGTGCCAGCAGTTGGGACAGGGGATTTGGCTATGGCTACACCTTC. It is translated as CASSWDRGFGYGYTF.

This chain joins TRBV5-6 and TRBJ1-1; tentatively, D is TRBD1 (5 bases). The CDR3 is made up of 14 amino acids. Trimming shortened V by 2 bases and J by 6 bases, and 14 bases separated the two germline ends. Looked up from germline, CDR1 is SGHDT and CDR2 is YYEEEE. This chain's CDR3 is CASSLWTRVAEAFF. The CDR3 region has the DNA TGTGCCAGCAGCTTATGGACCAGGGTCGCTGAAGCTTTCTTT.

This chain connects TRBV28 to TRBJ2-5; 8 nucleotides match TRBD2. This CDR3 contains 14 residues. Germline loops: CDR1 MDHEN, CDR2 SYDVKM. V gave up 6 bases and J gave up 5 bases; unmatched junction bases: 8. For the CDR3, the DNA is TGTGCCAGCAGCCTCAGCGGGGGCCAGGAGACCCAGTACTTC. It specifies CASSLSGGQETQYF.

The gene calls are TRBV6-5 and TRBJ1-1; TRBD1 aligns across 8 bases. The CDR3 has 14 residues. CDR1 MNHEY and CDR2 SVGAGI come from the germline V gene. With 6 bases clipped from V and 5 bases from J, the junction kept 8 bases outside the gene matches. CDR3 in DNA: TGTGCCAGCAGAGCCGGGACAGGCGGGACTGAAGCTTTCTTT. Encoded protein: CASRAGTGGTEAFF.

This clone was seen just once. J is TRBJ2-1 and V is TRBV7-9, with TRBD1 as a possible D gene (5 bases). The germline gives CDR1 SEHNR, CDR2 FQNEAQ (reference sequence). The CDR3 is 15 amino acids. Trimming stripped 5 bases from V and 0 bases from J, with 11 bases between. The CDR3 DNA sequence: TGTGCCAGCAGCGGCGACAGCAGCTCCTACAATGAGCAGTTCTTC. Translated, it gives CASSGDSSSYNEQFF.

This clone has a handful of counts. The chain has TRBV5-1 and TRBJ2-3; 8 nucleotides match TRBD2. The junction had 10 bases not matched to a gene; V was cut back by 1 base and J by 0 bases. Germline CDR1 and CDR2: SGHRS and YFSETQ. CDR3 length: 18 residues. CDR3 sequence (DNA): TGCGCCAGCAGCTTGAGGAGCGGGGGCCTATCTAGCACAGATACGCAGTATTTT. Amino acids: CASSLRSGGLSSTDTQYF.

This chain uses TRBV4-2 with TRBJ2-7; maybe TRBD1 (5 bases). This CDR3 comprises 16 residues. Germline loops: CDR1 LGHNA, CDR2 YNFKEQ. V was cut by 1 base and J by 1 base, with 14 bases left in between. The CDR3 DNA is TGTGCCAGCAGCCAAGTAGGAACAGGCCTTTCCTACGAGCAGTACTTC. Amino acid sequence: CASSQVGTGLSYEQYF.

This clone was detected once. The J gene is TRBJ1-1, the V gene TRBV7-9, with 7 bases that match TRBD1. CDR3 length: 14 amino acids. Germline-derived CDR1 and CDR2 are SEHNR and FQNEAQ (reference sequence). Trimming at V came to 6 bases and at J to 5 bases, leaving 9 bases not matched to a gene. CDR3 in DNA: TGTGCCAGCAGGCGAACAGGGGAGAAGACTGAAGCTTTCTTT. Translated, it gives CASRRTGEKTEAFF. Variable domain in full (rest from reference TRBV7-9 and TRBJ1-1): DTGVSQNPRHKITKRGQNVTFRCDPISEHNRLYWYRQTLGQGPEFLTYFQNEAQLEKSRLLSDRFSAERPKGSFSTLEIQRTEQGDSAMYLCASRRTGEKTEAFFGQGTRLTVV.